This T cell receptor beta chain was sequenced during a study of graft-versus-host responses after intestinal transplantation. Study summary: Multivisceral, liver-intestinal, or isolated intestinal grafts were transplanted into recipients. The study gave all recipients anti-thymocyte globulin induction, then tacrolimus and steroids for 2 to 3 years. Study observations and caveats: An association linked early post-transplant HvG declines with peak circulating GvH clone levels.

TCRdb's copy holds only in-frame clones and misses some; the assay was immunoSEQ multiplex PCR. The repertoire holds tens of thousands of clones, roughly nine tenths seen once, with under 0.4% in the top ten. Turning to this clone: The antigen is not known.

The CDR3 runs 14 residues. In germline, CDR1 is SGHTA, CDR2 FQGTGA. V lost 4 bases, J lost 9 bases, and 9 bases stayed unmatched. This clonotype was obtained from a human donor who received an intestinal transplant. The chain employs TRBV7-3 and TRBJ2-7; 10 bases fit TRBD2. Specimen: unstimulated CD4+ T cells sorted from spleen or lymph node cells, collected before intestinal transplant. CDR3 amino acids: CASSSAGTSARQYF. CDR3 nucleotides: TGTGCCAGCAGCTCAGCCGGGACTAGCGCCCGGCAGTACTTC.